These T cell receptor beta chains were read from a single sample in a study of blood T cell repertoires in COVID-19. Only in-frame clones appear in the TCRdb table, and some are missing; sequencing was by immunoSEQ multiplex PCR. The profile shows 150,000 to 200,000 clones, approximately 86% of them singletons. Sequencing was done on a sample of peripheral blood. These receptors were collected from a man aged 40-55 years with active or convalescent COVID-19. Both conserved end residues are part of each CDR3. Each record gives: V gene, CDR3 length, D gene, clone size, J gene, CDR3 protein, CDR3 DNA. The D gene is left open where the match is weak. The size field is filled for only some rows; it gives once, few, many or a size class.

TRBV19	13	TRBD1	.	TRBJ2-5	CASSYRGQETQYF	TGTGCCAGTAGTTACAGGGGGCAAGAGACCCAGTACTTC
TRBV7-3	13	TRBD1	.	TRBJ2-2	CASGGQGTGELFF	TGTGCCAGCGGGGGACAGGGCACCGGGGAGCTGTTTTTT
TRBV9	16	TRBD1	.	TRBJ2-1	CASSVGDRGFRNEQFF	TGTGCCAGCAGCGTAGGGGACAGGGGGTTTCGTAATGAGCAGTTCTTC
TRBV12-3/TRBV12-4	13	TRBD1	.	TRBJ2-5	CASSGTGWMTQYF	TGTGCCAGCAGTGGGACAGGGTGGATGACCCAGTACTTC
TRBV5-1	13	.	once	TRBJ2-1	CASTLGAYNEQFF	TGCGCCAGCACACTCGGGGCCTACAATGAGCAGTTCTTC
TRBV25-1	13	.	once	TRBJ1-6	CASRAGYNSPLHF	TGTGCCAGCAGGGCGGGGTATAATTCACCCCTCCACTTT
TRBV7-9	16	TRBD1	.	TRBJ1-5	CASSGSGQGGNQPQHF	TGTGCCAGCAGCGGTTCGGGACAGGGCGGCAATCAGCCCCAGCATTTT
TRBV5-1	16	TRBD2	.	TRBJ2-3	CASGLALAGSTDTQYF	TGCGCCAGCGGACTAGCCCTAGCGGGAAGCACAGATACGCAGTATTTT
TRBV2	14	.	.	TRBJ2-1	CASRVDSTYNEQFF	TGTGCCAGCAGGGTCGACAGTACCTACAATGAGCAGTTCTTC
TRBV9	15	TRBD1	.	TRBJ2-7	CASSVENRGFGEQYF	TGTGCCAGCAGCGTAGAGAACAGGGGGTTCGGCGAGCAGTACTTC
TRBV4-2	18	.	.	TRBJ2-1	CASSQDFGTPYSYNEQFF	TGTGCCAGCAGCCAAGATTTTGGGACACCTTACTCCTACAATGAGCAGTTCTTC
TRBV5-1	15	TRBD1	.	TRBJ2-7	CASSSLDRGAYEQYF	TGCGCCAGCAGCTCCCTGGACAGGGGGGCCTACGAGCAGTACTTC
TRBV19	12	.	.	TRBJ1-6	CASRSGNSPLHF	TGTGCCAGTAGATCGGGGAATTCACCCCTCCACTTT